The 28 T cell receptor beta chains in this list originate from one sample, sequenced in a study of identical twins. Each CDR3 protein is one row after TCRdb ran MiXCR on the 5' RACE reads. The table records nearly 650,000 distinct CDR3 sequences, 7% to 7.5% of them present only once. This sample also appeared in a second study, on yellow fever vaccine responses in identical twins.

The sample consisted of PBMCs. All receptors come from a woman between 18 and 29 years old in good health.

This clonotype has at least ten counts. The gene calls are TRBV29-1 and TRBJ1-5; D is unclear. Germline loops: CDR1 SQVTM, CDR2 ANQGSEA. The CDR3 totals 16 residues. V was clipped by 8 bases and J by 0 bases, with 20 bases between them. The CDR3 protein is CSTDDERVLSNQPQHF. The CDR3, as DNA: TGCAGCACGGACGACGAGAGGGTCCTTAGCAATCAGCCCCAGCATTTT.

The table lists this clonotype with a few counts. This chain links TRBV11-2 with TRBJ2-2; 15 nucleotides align to TRBD2. Germline assignment: CDR1 SGHAT and CDR2 FQNNGV. Losses at the gene ends were 5 bases for V and 6 bases for J; bases not matched to a gene: 4. This CDR3 has 16 amino acids. DNA of the CDR3: TGTGCCAGCAGCCCGGGACTAGCGGGGGGAGCCGGGGAGCTGTTTTTT. Encoded protein: CASSPGLAGGAGELFF.

This clonotype was observed a few times. This chain links TRBV7-6 with TRBJ2-1; 11 bases line up with TRBD2. The CDR3 is 18 residues long. J was trimmed by 8 bases and V by 0 bases; bases with no gene match: 12. Germline lookup yields CDR1 SGHVS and CDR2 FNYEAQ. Written as DNA, the CDR3 is TGTGCCAGCAGCTTAGCACTAGCGGGAGAGGTTTTTGTTGATGAGCAGTTCTTC. Translating it yields CASSLALAGEVFVDEQFF.

This clonotype was seen only a few times. The V call is TRBV6-2 or TRBV6-3, the J call TRBJ2-2; TRBD2 agrees at 12 bases. V shed 4 bases, J shed 1 base, and the junction held 10 bases outside the gene matches. Looked up from germline, CDR1 is MNHEY and CDR2 is SVGEGT. This CDR3 spans 19 amino acids. The CDR3 DNA reads as TGTGCCAGCAGTTTCTTCCTTGAGACTAGCGGGGGGAACACCGGGGAGCTGTTTTTT. Amino acids: CASSFFLETSGGNTGELFF.

This clonotype was detected only a few times. The gene calls are TRBV20-1 and TRBJ2-1, with D possibly TRBD1 on 5 matching bases. Germline V gene sequence: CDR1 DFQATT, CDR2 SNEGSKA (reference sequence). The V gene lost 0 bases and the J gene lost 4 bases, with 13 bases spanning the gap. CDR3 length: 15 amino acids. This chain's CDR3 is CSARDRRQGYNEQFF. In nucleotides, the CDR3 is TGCAGTGCTAGAGATCGTCGGCAGGGTTACAATGAGCAGTTCTTC.

This clonotype was seen a handful of times. The V and J genes are TRBV20-1 and TRBJ2-2; TRBD1 agrees at 7 bases. This CDR3 comprises 14 residues. Germline V gene data show CDR1 as DFQATT and CDR2 as SNEGSKA (reference sequence). With 3 bases clipped from V and 2 bases from J, the junction kept 3 bases outside the gene matches. This CDR3 reads CSARDRTNTGELFF. In DNA form, the CDR3 reads TGCAGTGCTAGGGACAGGACCAACACCGGGGAGCTGTTTTTT.

CDR3 DNA sequence: TGTGCCAGCAGTTTATCCGACGGGAGTCCCAATCAGCCCCAGCATTTT. Its protein is CASSLSDGSPNQPQHF. This rearrangement joins TRBV12-3 or TRBV12-4 to TRBJ1-5; D remains unclear. The V end was cut by 2 bases, the J end by 3 bases, with 14 bases between. The CDR3 is 16 amino acids.

This clonotype was counted a few times. V is TRBV6-5 and J is TRBJ1-2; a weak D match, TRBD1 (6 bases). The germline V and J ends were trimmed by 3 bases and 7 bases, with 15 bases remaining between them. The CDR3 extends over 14 amino acids. The V gene's germline CDR1 is MNHEY and CDR2 SVGAGI. The CDR3: CASSYGGLNGGYTF. The CDR3 region has the DNA TGTGCCAGCAGTTATGGGGGGCTGAATGGTGGCTACACCTTC.

CDR3 sequence (DNA): TGCAGTGCTAGACTGGGACCACAAGAGACCCAGTACTTC. It translates to CSARLGPQETQYF. The chain has TRBV20-1 and TRBJ2-5; D may be TRBD1 or TRBD2 (5 bases each). The germline V gene has CDR1 DFQATT and CDR2 SNEGSKA (reference sequence). V lost 2 bases and J lost 2, with 9 bases in between. This CDR3 is 13 amino acids long.

The table lists this clonotype with many counts. The CDR3 nucleotides are TGCAGTGCTAGTCGGCAGTCGAGCAATCAGCCCCAGCATTTT. Translated: CSASRQSSNQPQHF. The V call is TRBV20-1, the J call TRBJ1-5; no firm D call. This CDR3 is 14 amino acids long. In germline, CDR1 is DFQATT, CDR2 SNEGSKA (reference sequence). Trimming shortened V by 3 bases and J by 1 base, and 10 bases separated the two germline ends.

This clonotype has at least ten counts. The CDR3 region is CSAWGGTNEKLFF. The CDR3, as DNA: TGCAGTGCTTGGGGGGGCACTAATGAAAAACTGTTTTTT. The chain has TRBV20-1 and TRBJ1-4, with D maybe TRBD1 (6 bases). Looked up from germline, CDR1 is DFQATT and CDR2 is SNEGSKA (reference sequence). CDR3 length: 13 residues. Deletions cut 5 bases from V and 2 bases from J, with 9 bases between.

The chain employs TRBV5-1 and TRBJ2-7; 10 positions agree with TRBD2. From germline, CDR1 is SGHRS and CDR2 YFSETQ. The CDR3 has 14 residues. V gave up 2 bases and J gave up 6 bases; unmatched junction bases: 5. This CDR3 reads CASSFGLAETEQYF. DNA for the CDR3: TGCGCCAGCAGCTTTGGACTAGCGGAAACCGAGCAGTACTTC.

This clonotype turned up a few times. The chain joins TRBV9 to TRBJ2-3; D is uncertain. The CDR3 is 13 amino acids. The germline V gene encodes CDR1 SGDLS and CDR2 YYNGEE. Trimming cost V 0 bases and J 9 bases, with 11 bases left between them. The CDR3 DNA reads TGTGCCAGCAGCGTAGATGTGGGTGACACGCAGTATTTT. It specifies CASSVDVGDTQYF.

This clonotype was found a few times. CDR3: CASSWDPTAGELFF. CDR3 in DNA: TGCGCCAGCAGCTGGGACCCGACGGCGGGGGAGCTGTTTTTT. The V call is TRBV5-1, the J call TRBJ2-2; perhaps D is TRBD1 or TRBD2 (5 bases each). The V end was cut by 3 bases, the J end by 8 bases, with 14 bases between. This CDR3 is 14 amino acids long. Germline V CDR1 and CDR2: SGHRS, YFSETQ.

In its sample, this clonotype was seen many times. The J gene is TRBJ1-1, the V gene TRBV12-3 or TRBV12-4; D is possibly TRBD1 (5 bases). The CDR3 runs 13 residues. Trimming left V 6 bases short and J 0 bases short, with 8 bases between. The CDR3 DNA reads TGTGCCAGCAGGAACAGGCTGAACACTGAAGCTTTCTTT. This codes for CASRNRLNTEAFF.

In its sample, this clonotype was seen many times. J is TRBJ2-2 and V is TRBV5-1; no definite D call. Trimming removed 7 bases from V and 4 bases from J, with 14 bases in between. The CDR3 consists of 14 residues. Germline CDR1 reads SGHRS; CDR2 reads YFSETQ. The CDR3 reads CASADLGFTGELFF. CDR3 coding DNA: TGCGCCAGCGCGGATTTGGGGTTCACCGGGGAGCTGTTTTTT. The full variable domain, with the rest looked up from reference TRBV5-1 and TRBJ2-2, is KAGVTQTPRYLIKTRGQQVTLSCSPISGHRSVSWYQQTPGQGLQFLFEYFSETQRNKGNFPGRFSGRQFSNSRSEMNVSTLELGDSALYLCASADLGFTGELFFGEGSRLTVL.

Ten or more counts support this clonotype. The V call is TRBV10-2, the J call TRBJ2-4; 7 bases are a match to TRBD1. Germline V gene sequence: CDR1 WSHSY, CDR2 SAAADI. With V trimmed by 7 bases and J by 0 bases, 3 bases remained unmatched. The CDR3 spans 14 residues. The CDR3 spells CASNGQVAKNIQYF. CDR3 nucleotides: TGCGCCAGCAACGGACAGGTAGCCAAAAACATTCAGTACTTC.

This clonotype was counted at least ten times. The chain is built from TRBV7-2 and TRBJ2-1; the D is unclear. Trimming left V 1 base short and J 1 base short, with 11 bases between. The CDR3 has 16 residues. The germline V gene encodes CDR1 SGHTA and CDR2 FQGNSA. CDR3 sequence reads: CASSLVSGPSYNEQFF. DNA for the CDR3: TGTGCCAGCAGCTTAGTTTCCGGGCCGTCCTACAATGAGCAGTTCTTC.

This clonotype was picked up many times. This chain links TRBV25-1 with TRBJ1-5; 7 bases are shared with TRBD1. Germline-derived CDR1 and CDR2 are MGHDK and SYGVNS. V shed 7 bases, J shed 1 base, and the junction held 1 base outside the gene matches. This CDR3 is 13 amino acids long. CDR3 region: CASKGGSNQPQHF. The CDR3 bases are TGTGCCAGCAAAGGGGGCAGCAATCAGCCCCAGCATTTT.

This clonotype was detected many times. This chain joins TRBV24-1 and TRBJ2-7, with no clear D. V lost 5 bases, J lost 0 bases, and 7 bases lay in between. This CDR3 has 13 residues. CDR1 and CDR2 from the germline V gene are KGHDR and SFDVKD. The CDR3 sequence is CATSAESSYEQYF. The CDR3 coding sequence is TGTGCCACCAGTGCCGAAAGCTCCTACGAGCAGTACTTC.

In this sample, this clonotype turned up many times. The chain joins TRBV12-3 or TRBV12-4 to TRBJ2-1; D is undetermined. Trimming cost V 3 bases and J 3 bases, with 6 bases left between them. The length of the CDR3 is 13 residues. Here the CDR3 reads CASSFGGYNEQFF. CDR3 nucleotide sequence: TGTGCCAGCAGTTTTGGCGGCTACAATGAGCAGTTCTTC.

Ten or more counts support this clonotype. V usage is TRBV7-2 and J usage is TRBJ2-3; D is unresolved. Trimming removed 1 base from V and 5 bases from J, with 13 bases in between. The V gene's germline CDR1 is SGHTA and CDR2 FQGNSA. This CDR3 has 15 residues. CDR3 in DNA: TGTGCCAGCAGCTTAGTAACCCTACCTATAGATACGCAGTATTTT. Its translation is CASSLVTLPIDTQYF. Combining the CDR3 with reference TRBV7-2 and TRBJ2-3 gives the whole variable domain GAGVSQSPSNKVTEKGKDVELRCDPISGHTALYWYRQSLGQGLEFLIYFQGNSAPDKSGLPSDRFSAERTGGSVSTLTIQRTQQEDSAVYLCASSLVTLPIDTQYFGPGTRLTVL.

Many counts were recorded for this clonotype. The J gene is TRBJ2-5, the V gene TRBV2; D remains unclear. Germline V lookup: CDR1 SNHLY, CDR2 FYNNEI. Between the trimmed V and J ends, which lost 4 bases and 3 bases, there was a span of 9 bases. The CDR3 spans 13 residues. CDR3 protein: CASSATNEETQYF. The CDR3 bases are TGTGCCAGCAGTGCGACAAACGAAGAGACCCAGTACTTC.

This clonotype has only a few counts. This chain's CDR3 is CASANGGGNTEAFF. CDR3 nucleotides: TGTGCTAGTGCCAACGGGGGCGGGAACACTGAAGCTTTCTTT. V usage is TRBV12-5 and J usage is TRBJ1-1; D may be TRBD1 (6 bases). Germline lookup yields CDR1 LGHNT and CDR2 FRNRAP. The CDR3 sequence is 14 residues long. V lost 7 bases, J lost 1 base, and 13 bases lay in between.

In its sample, this clonotype was seen many times. The chain recombines TRBV4-2 with TRBJ2-1; D might be TRBD1 (5 bases). This CDR3 is 16 amino acids long. Trimming cost V 3 bases and J 0 bases, with 12 bases left between them. Germline V gene lookup returns CDR1 LGHNA and CDR2 YNFKEQ. The CDR3 sequence: CASSQFQTASYNEQFF. The DNA of the CDR3 is TGTGCCAGCAGCCAGTTTCAGACAGCCTCCTACAATGAGCAGTTCTTC.

The chain joins TRBV24-1 to TRBJ2-2; 10 bases line up with TRBD1. Germline trimming cut 9 bases from V and 5 bases from J; bases unmatched to any gene: 2. CDR3 length: 13 residues. In germline, CDR1 is KGHDR, CDR2 SFDVKD. This chain's CDR3 is CATGTGVTGELFF. CDR3 DNA sequence: TGTGCCACCGGGACAGGGGTTACCGGGGAGCTGTTTTTT.

V is TRBV29-1 and J is TRBJ2-5, with 7 bases lining up with TRBD1. The germline V gene has CDR1 SQVTM and CDR2 ANQGSEA. The CDR3 extends over 14 amino acids. V dropped 2 bases and J dropped 2; count of bases not matched to a gene: 5. CDR3 sequence: CSVETGTDQETQYF. For the CDR3, the DNA is TGCAGCGTTGAAACCGGGACAGATCAAGAGACCCAGTACTTC.

The genes are TRBV15 and TRBJ2-3; maybe TRBD2 (7 bases). The CDR3 extends over 17 amino acids. Germline CDR1 is LNHNV and CDR2 is YYDKDF (reference sequence). V dropped 3 bases and J dropped 0 bases, with 16 bases sitting between them. The CDR3 is CATSSTYKGGSTDTQYF. CDR3 sequence (DNA): TGTGCCACCAGCAGCACCTATAAGGGGGGGAGCACAGATACGCAGTATTTT.